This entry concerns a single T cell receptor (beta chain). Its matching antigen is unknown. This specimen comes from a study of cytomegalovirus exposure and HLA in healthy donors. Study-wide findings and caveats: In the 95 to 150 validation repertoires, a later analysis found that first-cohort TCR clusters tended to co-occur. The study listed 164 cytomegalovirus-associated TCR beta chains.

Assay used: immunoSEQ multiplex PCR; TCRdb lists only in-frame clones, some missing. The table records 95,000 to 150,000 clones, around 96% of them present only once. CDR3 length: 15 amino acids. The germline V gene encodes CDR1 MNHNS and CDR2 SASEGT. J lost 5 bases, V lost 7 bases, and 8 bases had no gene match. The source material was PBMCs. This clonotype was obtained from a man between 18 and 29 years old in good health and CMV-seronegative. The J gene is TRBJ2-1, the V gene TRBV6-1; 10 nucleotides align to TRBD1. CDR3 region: CASTSGGTGDNEQFF. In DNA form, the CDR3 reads TGTGCCAGCACTTCTGGGGGGACAGGGGACAATGAGCAGTTCTTC.